This TCR beta chain was obtained from a study of early T cells in non-severe SARS-CoV-2 infection. Study at large: Sequencing used unsorted whole-blood bulk RNA, so chains lack pairing. Notes on the study in general: Database matching using VDJdb favored anti-spike CD8 responses, with private and CD4 specificities left missing.

V shed 6 bases and J shed 8 bases, with 13 bases lying between them. The CDR3 has 11 amino acids. Germline V gives CDR1 SQVTM, CDR2 ANQGSEA. In the library, individual cDNA molecules carried attached unique molecular identifiers. TCRdb passed the 5' RACE reads through MiXCR, listing each CDR3 protein once. The sample records 30,000 to 40,000 distinct CDR3 sequences, less than 6% being singletons. The table lists this clonotype with many counts. The antigen is unknown. The sample consisted of whole blood, taken at baseline. The chain combines TRBV29-1 with TRBJ1-2; D ambiguous. The TCR comes from an adult who was a healthcare worker with PCR-confirmed SARS-CoV-2 infection or an uninfected control (not recorded which). The CDR3 is CSVALHQGYTF. CDR3 bases: TGCAGCGTCGCACTTCACCAAGGCTACACCTTC.